This entry lists 10 T cell receptor beta chains sequenced from one sample in a study of blood T cell repertoires in COVID-19. Assay: immunoSEQ multiplex PCR; the TCRdb copy retains only in-frame clones and omits some. The sample has about 250,000 clones, 80% to 85% seen once. The source material was peripheral blood. All receptors come from a person aged 70 to 85 with COVID-19, enrolled during active disease.

This chain connects TRBV11-2 to TRBJ2-5; 8 nucleotides match TRBD2. V gave up 4 bases and J gave up 5 bases; unmatched junction bases: 6. Germline V gene data show CDR1 as SGHAT and CDR2 as FQNNGV. The CDR3 length is 14 residues. In DNA, the CDR3 is TGTGCCAGCAGCTCTGGACTAGCCCGGGAGACCCAGTACTTC. This sequence encodes CASSSGLARETQYF. Drawing the rest from reference TRBV11-2 and TRBJ2-5, the complete variable domain is EAGVAQSPRYKIIEKRQSVAFWCNPISGHATLYWYQQILGQGPKLLIQFQNNGVVDDSQLPKDRFSAERLKGVDSTLKIQPAKLEDSAVYLCASSSGLARETQYFGPGTRLLVL.

The V and J genes are TRBV7-9 and TRBJ2-7; the D gene is possibly TRBD1 (5 bases). The CDR3 length is 14 residues. Germline CDR1 is SEHNR and CDR2 is FQNEAQ (reference sequence). Trimming shortened V by 4 bases and J by 5 bases, and 15 bases separated the two germline ends. CDR3: CASSYFVGRDEQYF. The CDR3 DNA reads TGTGCCAGCAGCTACTTTGTGGGGCGAGACGAGCAGTACTTC.

The chain combines TRBV5-1 with TRBJ2-5; 7 bases are shared with TRBD2. Germline V gene sequence: CDR1 SGHRS, CDR2 YFSETQ. Losses at the gene ends were 4 bases for V and 4 bases for J; bases not matched to a gene: 10. The CDR3 length is 15 residues. The CDR3: CASSRADGGGETQYF. The CDR3 DNA reads TGCGCCAGCAGCAGGGCGGACGGCGGGGGAGAGACCCAGTACTTC.

The chain combines TRBV19 with TRBJ1-3, with TRBD1 matching 8 bases. Germline V gene lookup returns CDR1 LNHDA and CDR2 SQIVND (reference sequence). This CDR3 is built from 17 residues. V was pared by 3 bases and J by 2 bases, with 9 bases of the junction left unmatched. The CDR3 protein is CASSISVRTGPGNTIYF. In nucleotides, the CDR3 is TGTGCCAGTAGTATCAGCGTCCGGACAGGGCCTGGAAACACCATATATTTT.

This clone was picked up a small number of times. The gene calls are TRBV6-2 or TRBV6-3 and TRBJ2-7, with D possibly being TRBD2 (5 bases). V was trimmed by 5 bases and J by 4 bases, leaving 9 bases between them. The CDR3 totals 12 residues. CDR1 MNHEY and CDR2 SVGEGT come from the germline V gene. The CDR3 reads CASSGGGYEQYF. The CDR3 DNA sequence: TGTGCCAGCAGTGGAGGAGGATACGAGCAGTACTTC.

The chain recombines TRBV11-2 with TRBJ1-5; tentative D call: TRBD1 (5 bases). Trimming stripped 1 base from V and 0 bases from J, with 7 bases between. Germline V CDR1 and CDR2: SGHAT, FQNNGV. The CDR3 is made up of 15 amino acids. The CDR3 spells CASSLGGLSNQPQHF. The DNA for the CDR3 is TGTGCCAGCAGCTTAGGGGGACTTAGCAATCAGCCCCAGCATTTT.

A word on this clone: At one end the junction does not follow the germline gene, possibly because of a read error. The chain uses TRBV9 and TRBJ2-5; TRBD2 matches 11 bases. The germline gives CDR1 SGDLS, CDR2 YYNGEE. The CDR3 sequence is 13 residues long. CDR3 sequence: CASSPGTSGSLDF. Here the CDR3 DNA reads TGTGCCAGCAGCCCCGGGACTAGCGGATCCCTCGACTTC.

The chain joins TRBV18 to TRBJ1-1, with D unclear. Germline assignment: CDR1 KGHSH and CDR2 LQKENI. This CDR3 is 12 amino acids long. V shed 0 bases and J shed 7 bases, with 6 bases lying between them. CDR3 DNA: TGTGCCAGCTCACCACCTTCAGGTGAAGCTTTCTTT. It is translated as CASSPPSGEAFF.

The rearrangement uses TRBV10-3 and TRBJ1-2; D remains ambiguous. V lost 5 bases, J lost 4 bases, and 14 bases lay in between. The CDR3 sequence is 14 residues long. From germline, CDR1 is ENHRY and CDR2 SYGVKD. CDR3 DNA sequence: TGTGCCATCAGTCTTCAGGTAGAGGGCTATGGCTACACCTTC. This sequence encodes CAISLQVEGYGYTF.

This chain links TRBV21-1 with TRBJ2-3; the tabulated D call, TRBD2, remains unverified against the DNA. TRBV21-1 is recorded as a pseudogene. The CDR3 loop spans 19 amino acids. CDR3 residues: CASSTAWGEGLVGTDTQYF. As DNA, the CDR3 is TGTGCCAGCAGCACCGCCTGGGGGGAGGGTTTAGTGGGGACAGATACGCAGTATTTT.